This TCR beta chain emerged from a study of OX40 agonist ivuxolimab in advanced cancers. Across the whole study: Patients treated during dose escalation were battling hepatocellular carcinoma, melanoma, renal cell or head and neck cancer.

Trimming cost V 6 bases and J 4 bases; bases outside gene matches: 8. In germline, CDR1 is MNHNS, CDR2 SASEGT. The CDR3 is 15 amino acids. Systemic immunosuppression or autoimmune disease history was grounds to exclude patients. The assay was immunoSEQ multiplex PCR, and TCRdb's table has in-frame clones only and misses some. Among about 77,000 clones listed, roughly 86% were seen once. The receptor was isolated from an adult with an advanced solid tumor such as melanoma, head and neck, liver or kidney cancer. The chain combines TRBV6-1 with TRBJ1-3, with 8 bases that match TRBD1. This material consisted of CD4+ or CD8+ T cells sorted from blood, taken in a trial of the OX40 agonist ivuxolimab. This CDR3 is CASRGDRYRGNTIYF. In DNA, the CDR3 is TGTGCCAGCAGGGGGGACAGGTACAGAGGAAACACCATATATTTT.